The clone carrying this TCR beta chain was observed a single time. As yet, its antigen is unknown. The germline V and J ends were trimmed by 1 base and 5 bases, with 12 bases remaining between them. This CDR3 comprises 14 residues. Germline V gene data show CDR1 as SGHNT and CDR2 as YYREEE (reference sequence). This sample stems from a study of cytomegalovirus exposure and HLA in healthy donors. Overall study context: It was reported in a later analysis that the 120 validation repertoires used the same platform as the roughly 670 first-cohort repertoires.

Study findings and constraints: While the bulk of TCR sequences proved rare, some public TCRs turned up in many donors. Around 160 TCR beta chains were listed as cytomegalovirus-associated. According to a subsequent analysis, TCR clusters from the first cohort were inclined to appear together in the 90 to 150 validation repertoires.

Using immunoSEQ multiplex PCR, the repertoire was profiled, and TCRdb retains in-frame clones only, with some absent. The sample lists about 150,000 clones; roughly nine tenths were seen once. Sequencing was done on a sample of PBMCs. The chain is built from TRBV5-4 and TRBJ2-5, with D possibly matching TRBD1 (6 bases). This TCR was sampled from a young man in good health and CMV-seronegative. The CDR3 DNA reads TGTGCCAGCAGCTTGCAGGGGCGAACGGAGACCCAGTACTTC. The encoded protein is CASSLQGRTETQYF.